Reported below is one T cell receptor (beta chain). Its cognate antigen has yet to be identified. No quality values exist for individual bases; no much larger clone is one base distant. The junction shows trimming of 7 bases on V and 4 bases on J, plus 14 bases between the germline ends. The CDR3 numbers 15 residues from cysteine through phenylalanine. Only the CDR3 DNA is retained, 45 bases long and in frame from the first base. As encoded in the germline V gene (reference sequence), CDR1 is MNHNY while CDR2 is SVGAGI. This record comes from a study of T cell responses to AZD1222 COVID-19 vaccine (dated by TCRdb to the early 2020s). Some background on the complete study: AZD1222 recipients whose second dose came at about 4 weeks and those whose second dose came at about 12 weeks were combined into one group, since spike-specific TCR depth and breadth did not differ between the two schedules. TCR sequencing was performed for roughly 250 trial participants, of whom 207 were given two doses of AZD1222 and around 25 were given two doses of MenACWY control vaccine. Trial participants were enrolled into age subgroups of 18-55, 56-69 and 70-plus years, which contained 148, 28 and 57 TCR-sequenced participants, respectively. Overall results and qualifications from the work: Conclusions about previously exposed vaccinees are limited, since just 6 or 7 AZD1222 recipients were seropositive for SARS-CoV-2 at baseline. Vaccine-associated CD4 TCRs spanned the whole spike protein, with dominant responses in regions 160-218 and 743-854. Spike-specific TCR breadth and depth rose significantly after two AZD1222 doses compared with day 0 and with MenACWY recipients. Most participants were white British and females outnumbered males, and the authors suggested that clonal diversity may have been underestimated. Reportedly, close to half of the unique spike-specific TCRs recognized epitopes lying outside the regions that are mutated in the B.1.351 and B.1.1.7 variants. No day 14 peak-response samples were available, so repertoires were characterized only after the peak T cell response. In the small 56-69-year group, the increase in depth fell short of significance, most likely because of low power.

Per the publication, the time point label means: baseline before first vaccination. Vaccinee samples were obtained from the UK trials COV001 and COV002, which included a single-blind randomized controlled phase 2/3 trial of AZD1222 (ChAdOx1 nCoV-19) in healthy adults. Trial participant PBMC samples were collected at day 0 and day 28 after the second dose for TCRbeta chain sequencing. The CDR3 regions of human TCRbeta chains were analyzed by immunosequencing. Concerning the study's data processing: Repertoire TCRs were matched against a reference library of SARS-CoV-2-specific TCRs generated with the MIRA antigen-specificity platform. Breadth meant the fraction of unique TCRs that were SARS-CoV-2-associated, whereas depth meant the fraction of total T cells that were SARS-CoV-2-associated. Each spike-specific TCR was assigned to its reactive spike region and to a CD4 or CD8 class using the MIRA data. Log10-transformed breadth and depth values were compared by one-way ANOVA with Sidak's multiple comparisons tests. The table was pulled from immuneACCESS by TCRdb, which kept in-frame rearrangements only. Such tables lose some clones; where checked, under half of the loss comes from unresolved V genes, and the rest has no known cause. The DNA was the basis for D and trimming; V, J and clone size are from that table. This sample comprises some 100,000 clones, about 86% of them detected only once. The top ten hold more than 1.2% of the sample.

The clonotype was recovered from an adult in good health. The chain links TRBV6-6 with TRBJ1-6; tentative D gene TRBD1, with 5 bases matching. The material was peripheral blood, obtained on day 0 of AZD1222 vaccination. CDR3 reads: CASNPERGYNSPLHF. In nucleotide form, the sequence is TGTGCCAGCAACCCCGAGAGGGGATATAATTCACCCCTCCACTTT.